This entry lists 13 T cell receptor beta chains sequenced from one sample in a study of blood T cell repertoires in COVID-19. Generated by immunoSEQ multiplex PCR, the TCRdb table keeps only in-frame clones and is missing some. The sample holds around 150,000 clones; about 83% are singletons and the top ten take about 15%. Sequenced: peripheral blood. Receptor source: a man in his fifties with acute or convalescent COVID-19.

The chain joins TRBV9 to TRBJ2-5; no clear D gene. Germline CDR1 SGDLS, CDR2 YYNGEE. This CDR3 has 13 residues. Between the trimmed V and J ends, which lost 3 bases and 5 bases, there was a span of 11 bases. For the CDR3, the DNA is TGTGCCAGCAGCGCCTCTATGATGGAGACCCAGTACTTC. Encoded protein: CASSASMMETQYF.

Here the CDR3 DNA reads TGCAGCGTTGTAGGGCACCGACAGGCGAACACTGAAGCTTTCTTT. Translated, it gives CSVVGHRQANTEAFF. The rearrangement joins TRBV29-1 to TRBJ1-1; D is possibly TRBD1 (6 bases). Germline CDR1 is SQVTM and CDR2 is ANQGSEA. This CDR3 comprises 15 residues. Trimming stripped 4 bases from V and 1 base from J, with 16 bases between.

The chain recombines TRBV2 with TRBJ1-1; D gene ambiguous. Germline CDR1 reads SNHLY; CDR2 reads FYNNEI. V lost 1 base and J lost 1, with 4 bases in between. CDR3 length equals 13 residues. The CDR3 nucleotides are TGTGCCAGCAGTGAAGGAGGGAACACTGAAGCTTTCTTT. Translated: CASSEGGNTEAFF.

The chain links TRBV15 to TRBJ2-5; 7 bases are shared with TRBD2. Trimming cost V 4 bases and J 4 bases; bases outside gene matches: 9. CDR3 length: 15 residues. The V gene's germline CDR1 is LNHNV and CDR2 YYDKDF (reference sequence). The CDR3 region is CATSTRTSSGETQYF. DNA of the CDR3: TGTGCCACCAGCACCCGGACTAGTAGCGGAGAGACCCAGTACTTC.

This clone was seen only a few times. The chain employs TRBV6-2 or TRBV6-3 and TRBJ2-5, with 8 bases fitting TRBD1. Germline lookup yields CDR1 MNHEY and CDR2 SVGEGT. This CDR3 has 15 residues. The V segment lost 6 bases and the J segment 5 bases; nucleotides outside the gene matches: 11. CDR3 DNA: TGTGCCAGCAGCGGAAGGGACAGGATTGTGGAGACCCAGTACTTC. Protein product: CASSGRDRIVETQYF.

V gene TRBV3-1 (or the pseudogene TRBV3-2) combines with J gene TRBJ1-2, with TRBD1 identical over 8 bases. Germline V lookup: CDR1 LGHDT, CDR2 YNNKEL (reference sequence). Trimming at V came to 3 bases and at J to 3 bases, leaving 6 bases not matched to a gene. There are 15 residues in the CDR3. CDR3 sequence reads: CASSHHGQGDYGYTF. CDR3 DNA: TGTGCCAGCAGCCACCACGGACAGGGCGACTATGGCTACACCTTC.

V usage is TRBV27 and J usage is TRBJ1-1; 9 nucleotides match TRBD1. Germline V gives CDR1 MNHEY, CDR2 SMNVEV (reference sequence). After removal of 0 bases from V and 4 bases from J, the junction contained 3 bases not matched to a gene. The CDR3 has 15 residues. The CDR3 nucleotides are TGTGCCAGCAGTTTATCAGGACAGGGGACCACTGAAGCTTTCTTT. It translates to CASSLSGQGTTEAFF.

V and J are TRBV6-6 and TRBJ1-2; 10 bases map to TRBD1. V gave up 5 bases and J gave up 6 bases; unmatched junction bases: 12. The CDR3 extends over 16 amino acids. CDR1 MNHNY and CDR2 SVGAGI come from the germline V gene (reference sequence). CDR3 protein: CASSGNPGQGVNGYTF. CDR3 nucleotides: TGTGCCAGCAGTGGAAATCCCGGACAGGGGGTAAATGGCTACACCTTC.

This clone was recorded a few times. The rearrangement links TRBV9 to TRBJ2-1, with 9 nucleotides matching TRBD2. Germline CDR1 reads SGDLS; CDR2 reads YYNGEE. The junction had 3 bases not matched to a gene; V was cut back by 2 bases and J by 0 bases. The CDR3 runs 16 residues. The CDR3: CASSVGSGGSYNEQFF. CDR3 nucleotide sequence: TGTGCCAGCAGCGTTGGTAGCGGGGGCTCCTACAATGAGCAGTTCTTC.

The chain is built from TRBV5-1 and TRBJ1-5, with TRBD1 identical over 7 bases. This CDR3 has 15 residues. V shed 4 bases and J 4 bases; nucleotides not matched to a gene: 8. Looked up from germline, CDR1 is SGHRS and CDR2 is YFSETQ. The CDR3 spells CASSPGTADNQPQHF. DNA of the CDR3: TGCGCCAGCAGCCCGGGGACAGCCGATAATCAGCCCCAGCATTTT. The full variable domain, completed using reference TRBV5-1 and TRBJ1-5, is KAGVTQTPRYLIKTRGQQVTLSCSPISGHRSVSWYQQTPGQGLQFLFEYFSETQRNKGNFPGRFSGRQFSNSRSEMNVSTLELGDSALYLCASSPGTADNQPQHFGDGTRLSIL.

The rearrangement uses TRBV21-1 and TRBJ1-1. TRBV21-1 is annotated as a pseudogene. The CDR3 has 17 residues. The DNA for the CDR3 is TGTGCCAGCAGCAAAGGAAGCCGGGGAGGGGTGAACACTGAAGCTTTCTTT. Translating it yields CASSKGSRGGVNTEAFF.

The chain couples TRBV18 to TRBJ1-5; D is perhaps TRBD1 (5 bases). Between the trimmed V and J ends, which lost 3 bases and 3 bases, there was a span of 6 bases. From germline, CDR1 is KGHSH and CDR2 LQKENI. The CDR3 length is 13 residues. CDR3 nucleotide sequence: TGTGCCAGCTCACCGGACATCAATCAGCCCCAGCATTTT. This codes for CASSPDINQPQHF. The whole variable domain, remainder taken from reference TRBV18 and TRBJ1-5, is NAGVMQNPRHLVRRRGQEARLRCSPMKGHSHVYWYRQLPEEGLKFMVYLQKENIIDESGMPKERFSAEFPKEGPSILRIQQVVRGDSAAYFCASSPDINQPQHFGDGTRLSIL.

Many counts were recorded for this clone. The rearrangement joins TRBV5-4 to TRBJ2-1, with TRBD2 matching 9 bases. V trimming: 0 bases; J trimming: 7 bases; junction bases outside the gene matches: 8. The length of the CDR3 is 16 residues. Looked up from germline, CDR1 is SGHNT and CDR2 is YYREEE (reference sequence). The chain's CDR3 is CASSLDIAGVMNEQFF. The DNA for the CDR3 is TGTGCCAGCAGCTTGGATATAGCGGGGGTAATGAATGAGCAGTTCTTC. The entire variable domain, with the rest obtained from reference TRBV5-4 and TRBJ2-1, is as follows: ETGVTQSPTHLIKTRGQQVTLRCSSQSGHNTVSWYQQALGQGPQFIFQYYREEENGRGNFPPRFSGLQFPNYSSELNVNALELDDSALYLCASSLDIAGVMNEQFFGPGTRLTVL.